This entry lists 18 T cell receptor beta chains sequenced from one sample in a study of T cells after posttransplantation cyclophosphamide. This table comes from immunoSEQ multiplex PCR, and its TCRdb copy is limited to in-frame clones, with some not included. Seen here are about 10,000 clones, roughly 89% observed once, and the top ten hold 1.6%. Material for sequencing was memory CD4+ T cells sorted from PBMCs. These receptors came from a woman in her sixties in good health, CMV-negative, and a related stem cell transplant donor.

This clone was recorded once. The germline gene is not matched at one end of the junction; a read error may be the cause. The sample holds other DNA sequences that translate to the same CDR3. The CDR3 nucleotides read TGTGCCAGCAGGCCTAGCGGGCCGGATAATTCCCCCCTCCACTTT. Amino acids: CASRPSGPDNSPLHF. The chain links TRBV28 to TRBJ1-6; no definite D call. The CDR3 covers 15 residues. Germline lookup yields CDR1 MDHEN and CDR2 SYDVKM.

CDR3 loop: CASSLIGNAGVNEQFF. CDR3 sequence (DNA): TGTGCCAGCAGCTTAATCGGGAATGCGGGCGTAAATGAGCAGTTCTTC. This chain joins TRBV7-2 and TRBJ2-1; D may be TRBD2 (5 bases). This CDR3 spans 16 amino acids. Looked up from germline, CDR1 is SGHTA and CDR2 is FQGNSA. Trimming left V 2 bases short and J 7 bases short, with 18 bases between.

The CDR3 sequence is CASRGAGMNTEAFF. CDR3 bases: TGCGCCAGCCGGGGGGCAGGTATGAACACTGAAGCTTTCTTT. The V call is TRBV5-1, the J call TRBJ1-1, with D perhaps TRBD1 (6 bases). The CDR3 spans 14 residues. Trimming removed 7 bases from V and 0 bases from J, with 13 bases in between. The V gene's germline CDR1 is SGHRS and CDR2 YFSETQ. The full variable domain, rest sourced from reference TRBV5-1 and TRBJ1-1, is KAGVTQTPRYLIKTRGQQVTLSCSPISGHRSVSWYQQTPGQGLQFLFEYFSETQRNKGNFPGRFSGRQFSNSRSEMNVSTLELGDSALYLCASRGAGMNTEAFFGQGTRLTVV.

The rearrangement links TRBV7-6 to TRBJ2-2; perhaps TRBD2 as D (6 bases). Deletions cut 4 bases from V and 2 bases from J, with 14 bases between. Per germline, CDR1 SGHVS and CDR2 FNYEAQ. The CDR3 is 16 residues long. CDR3 sequence (DNA): TGTGCCAGCAGCTCCCCCGGACTATTCAACACCGGGGAGCTGTTTTTT. Its translation is CASSSPGLFNTGELFF.

This sequence joins TRBV16 and TRBJ1-2; the match to TRBD1 covers 7 bases. Trimming at V came to 3 bases and at J to 4 bases, leaving 5 bases not matched to a gene. Looked up from germline, CDR1 is KGHSY and CDR2 is FQNENV. CDR3 length: 14 residues. For the CDR3, the DNA is TGTGCCAGCAGCCAGAGGGGACAGAGCTATGGCTACACCTTC. It translates to CASSQRGQSYGYTF.

The genes are TRBV23-1 and TRBJ2-2, with 7 positions matching TRBD2. TRBV23-1 is an open reading frame, and its role is uncertain. J lost 5 bases, V lost 0 bases, and 12 bases had no gene match. CDR3 length: 18 residues. CDR3 nucleotides: TGCGCCAGCAGTCAATCAGTTGATGCGGGGGTACTTACCGGGGAGCTGTTTTTT. Amino acid sequence: CASSQSVDAGVLTGELFF.

The chain couples TRBV7-7 to TRBJ2-7; 9 bases line up with TRBD1. The CDR3 runs to 14 residues. V lost 5 bases and J lost 3; bases outside the gene matches: 5. Germline V gene lookup returns CDR1 SSHAT and CDR2 FNYEAQ (reference sequence). The CDR3 here is CASSPLDRGYEQYF. In nucleotides, the CDR3 is TGTGCCAGCAGCCCCTTGGACAGGGGCTACGAGCAGTACTTC.

The sample holds one count of this clone. The chain combines TRBV5-4 with TRBJ1-5; 7 bases agree with TRBD1. Germline V gene lookup returns CDR1 SGHNT and CDR2 YYREEE (reference sequence). With 5 bases clipped from V and 3 bases from J, the junction kept 5 bases outside the gene matches. This CDR3 is built from 14 residues. Written as DNA, the CDR3 is TGTGCCAGCAGTAAACAGGGGTCCAATCAGCCCCAGCATTTT. This codes for CASSKQGSNQPQHF.

This chain uses TRBV5-1 with TRBJ1-4, with D perhaps matching TRBD1 (5 bases). Germline V lookup: CDR1 SGHRS, CDR2 YFSETQ. The CDR3 is made up of 15 amino acids. The ends were cut back, 3 bases at V and 5 bases at J, with 14 bases in the middle. The CDR3 nucleotides are TGCGCCAGCAGCTCGACCGGACATACGAATGAAAAACTGTTTTTT. This translates into CASSSTGHTNEKLFF.

This clone was detected once. The V call is TRBV28, the J call TRBJ1-4; 8 nucleotides line up with TRBD1. Unmatched junction bases numbered 12, after V lost 6 bases and J lost 15 bases. CDR3 length: 13 amino acids. In germline, CDR1 is MDHEN, CDR2 SYDVKM. Here the CDR3 DNA reads TGTGCCAGCAGAGGACAGGGTCCTAGATTGGTGTTTTTT. The encoded protein is CASRGQGPRLVFF.

This chain uses TRBV7-8 with TRBJ1-2, with 10 bases fitting TRBD1. V dropped 4 bases and J dropped 2; count of bases not matched to a gene: 4. CDR1 is SGHVS, CDR2 FQNEAQ, per germline. The CDR3 spans 15 residues. CDR3 sequence (DNA): TGTGCCAGCAGCTCCCGGGACAGGGGAAACTATGGCTACACCTTC. This encodes CASSSRDRGNYGYTF.

Notes on this clone: One end of the junction does not line up with germline, which may come from a read error. The sample contains more than one DNA sequence encoding this CDR3. The chain couples TRBV11-2 to TRBJ1-6; D is possibly TRBD1 (5 bases). This CDR3 contains 14 residues. Per germline, CDR1 SGHAT and CDR2 FQNNGV. The CDR3 DNA is TGTGCCAGCAGCTTCGGACGGGGGAATTCCCCCCTCCACTTT. Amino acid sequence: CASSFGRGNSPLHF.

The rearrangement joins TRBV7-2 to TRBJ1-1, with 7 bases that match TRBD1. Trimming cost V 4 bases and J 6 bases; bases outside gene matches: 8. This CDR3 has 14 amino acids. Germline assignment: CDR1 SGHTA and CDR2 FQGNSA. The CDR3 here is CASSYQTGLAEAFF. CDR3 DNA: TGTGCCAGCAGCTACCAGACAGGGTTGGCTGAAGCTTTCTTT.

This chain connects TRBV9 to TRBJ2-1; 11 bases align to TRBD2. CDR3 length: 16 residues. Per the germline V gene, CDR1 is SGDLS and CDR2 is YYNGEE. Unmatched junction bases numbered 7, after V lost 4 bases and J lost 4 bases. The CDR3 nucleotides read TGTGCCAGCAGCCCCTTAGCGGGGGGGCCTTACAATGAGCAGTTCTTC. Amino acids: CASSPLAGGPYNEQFF.

The rearrangement joins TRBV11-2 to TRBJ2-3; the match to TRBD2 covers 10 bases. The CDR3 length is 16 residues. The trim removed 5 bases at V and 0 bases at J, leaving 5 bases unmatched. Germline V lookup: CDR1 SGHAT, CDR2 FQNNGV. In DNA, the CDR3 is TGTGCCAGCAGCCCTCAGCGGGGGGGTAGCACAGATACGCAGTATTTT. Protein product: CASSPQRGGSTDTQYF.

V is TRBV6-1 and J is TRBJ2-7, with TRBD2 identical over 7 bases. The CDR3 extends over 15 amino acids. The V and J ends lost 1 base and 2 bases, in that order; junction bases with no gene match: 5. CDR1 MNHNS and CDR2 SASEGT come from the germline V gene. The CDR3 spells CASSEGGLPAYEQYF. As DNA, the CDR3 is TGTGCCAGCAGTGAAGGGGGACTACCGGCCTACGAGCAGTACTTC.

The chain links TRBV7-2 to TRBJ2-2, with D tentatively TRBD1 (6 bases). The CDR3 spans 14 residues. Germline CDR1 reads SGHTA; CDR2 reads FQGNSA. Trimming cost V 2 bases and J 7 bases, with 11 bases left between them. CDR3 region: CASSLRAGDGELFF. The DNA for the CDR3 is TGTGCCAGCAGCTTACGGGCAGGGGACGGGGAGCTGTTTTTT.

The sample holds a few counts of this clone. This chain joins TRBV11-3 and TRBJ2-7, with 9 bases fitting TRBD1. V dropped 6 bases and J dropped 3; count of bases not matched to a gene: 24. The germline V gene encodes CDR1 SGHNT and CDR2 YENEEA. The CDR3 has 20 amino acids. The DNA for the CDR3 is TGTGCCAGCAGTCCTCACCCGGGACAGGGAGGCCAATTATTGTGCTACGAGCAGTACGTC. Translation: CASSPHPGQGGQLLCYEQYV.